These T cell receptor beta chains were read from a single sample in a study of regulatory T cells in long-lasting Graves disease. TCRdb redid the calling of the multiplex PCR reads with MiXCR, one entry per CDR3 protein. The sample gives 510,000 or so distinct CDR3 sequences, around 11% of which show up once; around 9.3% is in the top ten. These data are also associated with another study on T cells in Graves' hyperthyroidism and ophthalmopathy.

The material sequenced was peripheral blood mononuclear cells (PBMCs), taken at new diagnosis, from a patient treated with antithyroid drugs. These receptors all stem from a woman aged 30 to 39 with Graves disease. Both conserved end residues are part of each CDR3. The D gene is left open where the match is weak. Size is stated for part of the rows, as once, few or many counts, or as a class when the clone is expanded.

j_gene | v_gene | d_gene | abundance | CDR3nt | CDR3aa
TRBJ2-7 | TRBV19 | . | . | TGTGCCAGTAGTATCATACTAGCAGGAGGCTACGAGCAGTACTTC | CASSIILAGGYEQYF
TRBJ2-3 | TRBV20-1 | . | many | TGCAGTGCCCCTAGGGGCGGGACCAGCACAGATACGCAGTATTTT | CSAPRGGTSTDTQYF
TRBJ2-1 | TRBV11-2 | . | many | TGTGCCAGCAGCTTATGGGAGAAACGGTTCTTC | CASSLWEKRFF
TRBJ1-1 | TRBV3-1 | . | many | TGTGCCAGCAGCTGGTATGAGCGGGCGGACACTGAAGCTTTCTTT | CASSWYERADTEAFF
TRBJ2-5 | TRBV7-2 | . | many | TGTGCCAGCAGCTTCGATAGACAGGTTGTTGGGGAGACCCAGTACTTC | CASSFDRQVVGETQYF
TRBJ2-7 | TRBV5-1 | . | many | TGCGCCAGCAGCCTACAGCCGGACACCCAATACGAGCAGTACTTC | CASSLQPDTQYEQYF
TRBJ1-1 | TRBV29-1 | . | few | TGCAGCGTTAAAAATTTGGGCACTGAAGCTTTCTTT | CSVKNLGTEAFF
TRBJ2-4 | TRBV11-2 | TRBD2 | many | TGTGCCAGCAGCTCCTCTAGCGGGAGGGGGGAAAACATTCAGTACTTC | CASSSSSGRGENIQYF
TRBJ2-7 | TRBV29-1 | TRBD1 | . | TGCAGCGTCGGACAGGGGCCCTCCGAGCAGTACTTC | CSVGQGPSEQYF
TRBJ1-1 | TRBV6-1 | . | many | TGTGCCAGCCGGTCGTCGTCCGTCCGGATGAACACTGAAGCTTTCTTT | CASRSSSVRMNTEAFF
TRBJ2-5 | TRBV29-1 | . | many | TGCAGCGTTGAAGATCGGGTATGGGCCAGCGAGACCCAGTACTTC | CSVEDRVWASETQYF
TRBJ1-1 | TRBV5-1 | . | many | TGCGCCAGCAGCTTGGTCGGAGGGGGTGAAGCTTTCTTT | CASSLVGGGEAFF
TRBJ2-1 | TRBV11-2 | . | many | TGTGCCAGCAGCGACGGTTGGGACAACTCCTACAATGAGCAGTTCTTC | CASSDGWDNSYNEQFF
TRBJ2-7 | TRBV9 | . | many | TGTGCCAGCAGCGGAGGCGGGCAGTCCTACGAGCAGTACTTC | CASSGGGQSYEQYF
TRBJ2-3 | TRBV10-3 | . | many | TGTGCCATCAGTGGAGGCGGGGTTCGCACAGATACGCAGTATTTT | CAISGGGVRTDTQYF
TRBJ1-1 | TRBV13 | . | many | TGTGCCAGCAGGGCTGCGGGGATCCCTGAAGCTTTCTTT | CASRAAGIPEAFF
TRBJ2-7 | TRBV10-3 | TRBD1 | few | TGTGCCATCTCCGGGACAGGGGGCAACGAGCAGTACTTC | CAISGTGGNEQYF
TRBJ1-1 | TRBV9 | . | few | TGTGCCAGCAGCAAAGGGACCTACACTGAAGCTTTCTTT | CASSKGTYTEAFF
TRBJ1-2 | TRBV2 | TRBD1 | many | TGTGCCAGCAGATACCGACAGGGAAGCTATGGCTACACCTTC | CASRYRQGSYGYTF
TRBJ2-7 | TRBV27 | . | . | TGTGCCAGCGGATGGGGAGTAGGCTCCTACGAGCAGTACTTC | CASGWGVGSYEQYF
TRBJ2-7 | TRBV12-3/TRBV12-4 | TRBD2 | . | TGTGCCAGTGGTTTTAGCGGGGTCCTCTCCTACGAGCAGTACTTC | CASGFSGVLSYEQYF
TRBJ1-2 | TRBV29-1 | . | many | TGCAGCGTCGCTTGGGGCTCCCCCGAGTCGTACACCTTC | CSVAWGSPESYTF
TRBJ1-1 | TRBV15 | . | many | TGTGCCACCAGCAGAGATCTCCAGGACACTGAAGCTTTCTTT | CATSRDLQDTEAFF
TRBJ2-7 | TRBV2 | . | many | TGTGCCAGCGGGGCGGCCCAATACGAGCAGTACTTC | CASGAAQYEQYF
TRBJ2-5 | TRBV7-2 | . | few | TGTGCCAGCAGCTTAGTATTCGGGACGGTGGGAGAGATCCAGTACTTC | CASSLVFGTVGEIQYF
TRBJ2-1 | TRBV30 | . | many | TGTGCCTGGAGTCCGGGGCTCAATGAGCAGTTCTTC | CAWSPGLNEQFF
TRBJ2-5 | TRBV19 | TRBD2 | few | TGTGCCAGTAGTCGGTCGTCTAGCGGGAGTGAGACCCAGTACTTC | CASSRSSSGSETQYF
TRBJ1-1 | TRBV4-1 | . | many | TGCGCCAGCAGCCTGGGACGGGGGGCGCGGACTGAAGCTTTCTTT | CASSLGRGARTEAFF
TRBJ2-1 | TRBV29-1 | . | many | TGCAGCGTTGTGGCTAGCCCCAATGAGCAGTTCTTC | CSVVASPNEQFF
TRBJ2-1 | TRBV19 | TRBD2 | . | TGTGCCAGTAGAATTAGCGGGAGGGGTTCCTACAATGAGCAGTTCTTC | CASRISGRGSYNEQFF
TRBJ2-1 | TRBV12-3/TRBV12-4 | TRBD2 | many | TGTGCCAGCAGTTCGCGGGGGGTTAGGAATGAGCAGTTCTTC | CASSSRGVRNEQFF